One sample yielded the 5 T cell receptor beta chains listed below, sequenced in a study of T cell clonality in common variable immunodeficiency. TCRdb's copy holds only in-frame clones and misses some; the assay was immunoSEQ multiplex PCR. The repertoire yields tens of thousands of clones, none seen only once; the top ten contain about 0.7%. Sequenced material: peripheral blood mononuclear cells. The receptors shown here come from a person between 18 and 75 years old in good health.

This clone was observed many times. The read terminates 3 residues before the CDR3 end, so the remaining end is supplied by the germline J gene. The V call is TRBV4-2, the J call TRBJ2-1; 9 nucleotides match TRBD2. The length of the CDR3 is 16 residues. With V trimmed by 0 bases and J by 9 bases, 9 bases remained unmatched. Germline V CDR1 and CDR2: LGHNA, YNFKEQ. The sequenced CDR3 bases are TGTGCCAGCAGCCAAGATGCGGCGGGAGGGCCAGTTGAG. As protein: CASSQDAAGGPVE. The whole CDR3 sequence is CASSQDAAGGPVEQFF.

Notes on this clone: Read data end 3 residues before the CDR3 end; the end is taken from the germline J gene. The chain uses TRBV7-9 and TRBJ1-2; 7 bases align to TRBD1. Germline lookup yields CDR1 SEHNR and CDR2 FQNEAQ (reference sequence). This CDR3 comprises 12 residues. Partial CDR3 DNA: TGTGCCAGCAGCGATTCACAGGGGGGC. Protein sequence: CASSDSQGG. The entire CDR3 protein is CASSDSQGGYTF.

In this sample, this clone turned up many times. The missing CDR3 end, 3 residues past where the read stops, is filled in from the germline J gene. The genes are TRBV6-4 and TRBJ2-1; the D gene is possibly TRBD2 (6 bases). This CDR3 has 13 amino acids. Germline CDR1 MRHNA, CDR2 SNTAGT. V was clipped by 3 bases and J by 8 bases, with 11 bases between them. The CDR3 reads CASSEGTSYEQFF. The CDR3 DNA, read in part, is TGTGCCAGCAGTGAAGGTACTAGCTATGAG.

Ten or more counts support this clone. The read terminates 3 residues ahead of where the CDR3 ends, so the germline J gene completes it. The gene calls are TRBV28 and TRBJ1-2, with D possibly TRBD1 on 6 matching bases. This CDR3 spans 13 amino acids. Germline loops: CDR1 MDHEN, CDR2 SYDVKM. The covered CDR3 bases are TGTGGGACAGAGATATGGCCGTTACGCGGC. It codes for CGTEIWPLRG. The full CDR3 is CGTEIWPLRGYTF.

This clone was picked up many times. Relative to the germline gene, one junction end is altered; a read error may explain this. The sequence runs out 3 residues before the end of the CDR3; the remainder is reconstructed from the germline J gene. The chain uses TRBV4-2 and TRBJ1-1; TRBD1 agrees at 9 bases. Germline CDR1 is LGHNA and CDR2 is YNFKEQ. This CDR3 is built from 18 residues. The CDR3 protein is CASSQGGNRGPSDTEAFF. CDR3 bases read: TGCGCCAGCAGCCAAGGAGGTAACAGGGGGCCCAGCGACACTGAA.